Listed below are T cell receptor beta chains from one sample, sequenced in a study of T cells after yellow fever vaccination. TCRdb called the 5' RACE reads again in MiXCR, with one record for every CDR3 protein. Seen here are some 120,000 distinct CDR3 sequences, over 12% observed once, and the top ten hold approximately 39%. The sample in question was CD8+ T cells sorted from PBMCs, obtained 5 days after the yellow fever booster vaccination. Receptor source: a man younger than 30 who received the YFV17D yellow fever vaccine. Each CDR3 is given with its conserved first and last residue. The order of the fields is D gene, V gene, J gene, clone size, CDR3 DNA, CDR3 protein. The D gene is left open where the match is weak. Size values are once, few and many counts, or a class for expanded clones, and some rows have none.

-	TRBV4-3	TRBJ2-4	-	TGCGCCAGCAGCCAAGGCCCGGGGGTGGCCAAAAACATTCAGTACTTC	CASSQGPGVAKNIQYF
TRBD1	TRBV5-1	TRBJ1-6	few	TGCGCCAGCAGCTTGGGAGGGACAGGATCACCCCTCCACTTT	CASSLGGTGSPLHF
-	TRBV20-1	TRBJ1-2	few	TGCAGTGCTAGACTACGGTCTGTTGGCGATGGCTACACCTTC	CSARLRSVGDGYTF
-	TRBV4-3	TRBJ2-3	few	TGCGCCAGCAGCCAAGAACCGGGGTTAGCAGATACGCAGTATTTT	CASSQEPGLADTQYF
-	TRBV7-8	TRBJ2-3	-	TGTGCCAGCAGCTTGGCGGTCCCCAAGACAACAGATACGCAGTATTTT	CASSLAVPKTTDTQYF
-	TRBV29-1	TRBJ2-7	-	TGCAGCGTCGTGGTTCTGCGGGGCGAGCAGTACTTC	CSVVVLRGEQYF
-	TRBV6-1	TRBJ2-7	few	TGTGCCAGCAGTGACCCGACCCACGAGCAGTACTTC	CASSDPTHEQYF
TRBD1	TRBV2	TRBJ2-1	few	TGTGCCAGCAGTGACCGGGACAGGCGAAACAATGAGCAGTTCTTC	CASSDRDRRNNEQFF
-	TRBV6-2/TRBV6-3	TRBJ2-2	-	TGTGCCAGCAGTTACGACGAGGGCCCCCCGAACACCGGGGAGCTGTTTTTT	CASSYDEGPPNTGELFF
-	TRBV20-1	TRBJ2-7	-	TGCAGTGCTAGACCACCGTCGGCGAGGGGTAACGAGCAGTACTTC	CSARPPSARGNEQYF
-	TRBV7-2	TRBJ2-7	few	TGTGCCAGCAGTTGGGTCGATCCAGGCTACGAGCAGTACTTC	CASSWVDPGYEQYF
TRBD1	TRBV20-1	TRBJ2-4	-	TGCAGTGCTAGATCCGCGACAGGGGGGATAGACATTCAGTACTTC	CSARSATGGIDIQYF
TRBD1	TRBV7-9	TRBJ2-5	few	TGTGCCAGCGGGACTGTGGCAGGGGGCGGAGAGACCCAGTACTTC	CASGTVAGGGETQYF
TRBD2	TRBV5-1	TRBJ2-5	once	TGCGCCAGCAGCTCGCCCCTTATTTTTGTAGCGGGGGGTCCAGAGACCCAGTACTTC	CASSSPLIFVAGGPETQYF
-	TRBV11-2	TRBJ2-1	few	TGTGCCAGCAGCTTAGACTCCGCTGGGCAGTTCTTC	CASSLDSAGQFF
TRBD1	TRBV12-5	TRBJ2-1	few	TGTGCTAGTGGTTCGATAGACAGGGGGAGTATCGATGAGCAGTTCTTC	CASGSIDRGSIDEQFF